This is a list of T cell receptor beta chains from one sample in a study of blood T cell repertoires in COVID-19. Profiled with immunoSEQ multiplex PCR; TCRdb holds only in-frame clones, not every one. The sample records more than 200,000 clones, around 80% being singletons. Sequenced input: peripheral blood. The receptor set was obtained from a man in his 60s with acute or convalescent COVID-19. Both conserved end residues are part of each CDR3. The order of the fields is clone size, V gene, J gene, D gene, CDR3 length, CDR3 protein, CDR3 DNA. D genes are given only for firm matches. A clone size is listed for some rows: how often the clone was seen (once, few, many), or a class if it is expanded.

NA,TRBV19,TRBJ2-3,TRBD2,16,CASSISRGASTDTQYF,TGTGCCAGTAGTATTTCGCGGGGGGCCAGCACAGATACGCAGTATTTT
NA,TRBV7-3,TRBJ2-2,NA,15,CASSLLRANTGELFF,TGTGCCAGCAGCTTACTTCGGGCGAACACCGGGGAGCTGTTTTTT
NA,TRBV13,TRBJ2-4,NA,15,CASSLAGVYKNIQYF,TGTGCCAGCAGCTTAGCGGGGGTATACAAAAACATTCAGTACTTC
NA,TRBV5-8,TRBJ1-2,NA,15,CASSLGTRRTYGYTF,TGTGCCAGCAGCTTGGGTACCAGAAGAACCTATGGCTACACCTTC
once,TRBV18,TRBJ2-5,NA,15,CASSPFTTGQETQYF,TGTGCCAGCTCACCCTTCACCACAGGACAAGAGACCCAGTACTTC
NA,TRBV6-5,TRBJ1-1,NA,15,CASTPSGVVNTEAFF,TGTGCCAGCACCCCCTCGGGGGTTGTGAACACTGAAGCTTTCTTT
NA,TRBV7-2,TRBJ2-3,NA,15,CASSYVRGSADTQYF,TGTGCCAGCAGCTACGTCCGGGGTTCCGCAGATACGCAGTATTTT
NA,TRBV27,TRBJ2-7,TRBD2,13,CASSFREGDEQYF,TGTGCCAGCAGTTTCCGGGAGGGGGACGAGCAGTACTTC
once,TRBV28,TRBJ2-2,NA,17,CASSPNFWGEGTGELFF,TGTGCCAGCAGCCCTAATTTTTGGGGTGAGGGCACCGGGGAGCTGTTTTTT
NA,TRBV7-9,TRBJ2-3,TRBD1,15,CASSFTGQGLDTQYF,TGTGCCAGCAGCTTTACGGGACAGGGGTTAGATACGCAGTATTTT
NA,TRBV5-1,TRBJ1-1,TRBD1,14,CASSFNTGEAEAFF,TGCGCCAGCAGCTTCAATACAGGGGAGGCTGAAGCTTTCTTT
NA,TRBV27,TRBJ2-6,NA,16,CASSFRLGAGANVLTF,TGTGCCAGCAGTTTCCGCTTGGGGGCCGGGGCCAACGTCCTGACTTTC
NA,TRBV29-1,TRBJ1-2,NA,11,CSVSVSGGYTF,TGCAGCGTTAGTGTGTCTGGCGGCTACACCTTC
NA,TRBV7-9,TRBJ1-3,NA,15,CASSLSGVSGNTIYF,TGTGCCAGCAGCTTAAGTGGAGTATCTGGAAACACCATATATTTT
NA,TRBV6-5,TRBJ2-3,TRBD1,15,CASRPDRVGTDTQYF,TGTGCCAGCAGGCCTGACAGGGTCGGCACAGATACGCAGTATTTT
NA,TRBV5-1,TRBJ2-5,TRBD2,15,CASSLASGGRETQYF,TGCGCCAGCAGCTTGGCTAGCGGGGGGAGAGAGACCCAGTACTTC
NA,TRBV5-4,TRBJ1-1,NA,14,CASSLMGANTEAFF,TGTGCCAGCAGCTTGATGGGGGCGAACACTGAAGCTTTCTTT